These 16 T cell receptor beta chains came from one sample sequenced in a study of cytomegalovirus exposure and HLA in healthy donors. This PCR relied on a set of 60 Vbeta primers and 13 Jbeta primers. Sequenced by immunoSEQ multiplex PCR; TCRdb stores in-frame clones only, minus some. The sample contains some 190,000 clones, roughly three quarters of which appear only once. Sequencing was done on a sample of PBMCs. The receptor source for this set is a woman between 45 and 60 years old in good health and CMV-seronegative.

The V gene is TRBV9, the J gene TRBJ1-2; possibly TRBD1 for D (5 bases). In germline, CDR1 is SGDLS, CDR2 YYNGEE. The CDR3 length is 13 residues. V was trimmed by 3 bases and J by 3 bases, leaving 9 bases between them. The DNA for the CDR3 is TGTGCCAGCAGCGCCAGGGTCGACTATGGCTACACCTTC. It translates to CASSARVDYGYTF.

V is TRBV5-4 and J is TRBJ1-3; 8 positions match TRBD1. The CDR3 runs 16 residues. Germline assignment: CDR1 SGHNT and CDR2 YYREEE (reference sequence). With 2 bases clipped from V and 2 bases from J, the junction kept 6 bases outside the gene matches. DNA for the CDR3: TGTGCCAGCAGCTTACCCGGGACAGGTACTGGAAACACCATATATTTT. Its translation: CASSLPGTGTGNTIYF.

Worth noting for this clone: This specimen includes other DNA sequences encoding the same CDR3. The chain carries TRBV6-1 and TRBJ2-7, with TRBD1 matching over 8 bases. V gave up 2 bases and J gave up 0 bases; unmatched junction bases: 3. The CDR3 has 15 residues. Germline CDR1 is MNHNS and CDR2 is SASEGT. The CDR3 protein is CASSEQGASSYEQYF. Here the CDR3 DNA reads TGTGCCAGCAGTGAACAGGGGGCGAGCTCCTACGAGCAGTACTTC.

Turning to this clone: Its ends do not fully match the called genes, so a read error is possible. This chain joins TRBV7-9 and TRBJ1-1; no reliable D call. Germline CDR1 is SEHNR and CDR2 is FQNEAQ (reference sequence). The CDR3 has 16 residues. The CDR3 spells CSSSFDFTRKNTEAFF. In DNA form, the CDR3 reads TGTTCCAGCAGCTTCGACTTTACAAGGAAGAACACTGAAGCTTTCTTT.

This clone was seen only a few times. V is TRBV5-4 and J is TRBJ1-2; 10 bases are a match to TRBD1. Trimming took 1 base from V and 5 from J; bases not matched to a gene: 8. This CDR3 region has 16 residues. CDR1 and CDR2 from the germline V gene are SGHNT and YYREEE (reference sequence). The CDR3 coding sequence is TGTGCCAGCAGCTTGAAACGAGGGACAGGGGTTTATGGCTACACCTTC. Protein sequence: CASSLKRGTGVYGYTF.

The rearrangement links TRBV7-2 to TRBJ2-7; the match to TRBD2 covers 7 bases. Germline CDR1 reads SGHTA; CDR2 reads FQGNSA. After removal of 2 bases from V and 5 bases from J, the junction contained 3 bases not matched to a gene. The CDR3 consists of 13 residues. In DNA, the CDR3 is TGTGCCAGCAGCTTAACCGGGACTAACGAGCAGTACTTC. Translating gives CASSLTGTNEQYF. Variable domain in full (rest from reference TRBV7-2 and TRBJ2-7): GAGVSQSPSNKVTEKGKDVELRCDPISGHTALYWYRQSLGQGLEFLIYFQGNSAPDKSGLPSDRFSAERTGGSVSTLTIQRTQQEDSAVYLCASSLTGTNEQYFGPGTRLTVT.

The chain has TRBV7-9 and TRBJ2-2; tentatively, D is TRBD2 (6 bases). V dropped 6 bases and J dropped 2 bases, with 22 bases sitting between them. Germline loops: CDR1 SEHNR, CDR2 FQNEAQ (reference sequence). This CDR3 contains 18 residues. The CDR3 DNA reads TGTGCCAGCAGACCCCGTAGCAATAGCGGCGTTAACACCGGGGAGCTGTTTTTT. Protein product: CASRPRSNSGVNTGELFF.

A word on this clone: The same CDR3 can be traced to other DNA sequences in this sample. The chain carries TRBV7-2 and TRBJ2-7, with D possibly matching TRBD2 (6 bases). The CDR3 spans 13 residues. Germline V gene sequence: CDR1 SGHTA, CDR2 FQGNSA. The V end was cut by 0 bases, the J end by 4 bases, with 7 bases between. The CDR3 spells CASSLARGYEQYF. The CDR3 DNA reads as TGTGCCAGCAGCTTAGCGCGGGGTTACGAGCAGTACTTC.

The V and J genes are TRBV4-3 and TRBJ1-2; 8 nucleotides align to TRBD1. V was pared by 3 bases and J by 8 bases, with 8 bases of the junction left unmatched. The CDR3 is 14 residues long. The germline gives CDR1 LGHNA, CDR2 YSLEER. In DNA, the CDR3 is TGCGCCAGCAGCCACCTCGGACAGGGAGGAGGCTACACCTTC. It codes for CASSHLGQGGGYTF.

The rearrangement joins TRBV5-5 to TRBJ1-3, with 8 positions matching TRBD1. The CDR3 is 15 amino acids. V dropped 1 base and J dropped 4; count of bases not matched to a gene: 4. The germline CDR1 and CDR2 sequences are SGHKS and YYEKEE (reference sequence). CDR3 DNA sequence: TGTGCCAGCAGCTTGTTCCGGACAGGGGGAAACACCATATATTTT. Translation gives CASSLFRTGGNTIYF.

The chain combines TRBV6-5 with TRBJ2-1; 12 bases are a match to TRBD2. Per the germline V gene, CDR1 is MNHEY and CDR2 is SVGAGI. V trimming: 5 bases; J trimming: 4 bases; junction bases outside the gene matches: 3. This CDR3 contains 15 residues. CDR3 sequence reads: CASSLAGGFYNEQFF. The CDR3 DNA sequence: TGTGCCAGCAGTCTAGCGGGAGGGTTTTACAATGAGCAGTTCTTC.

The V gene is TRBV5-1, the J gene TRBJ2-7; 8 bases line up with TRBD1. In germline, CDR1 is SGHRS, CDR2 YFSETQ. V dropped 6 bases and J dropped 3; count of bases not matched to a gene: 5. The CDR3 runs to 13 residues. The CDR3 bases are TGCGCCAGCAAGCCGGGACAGGTCTACGAGCAGTACTTC. Protein: CASKPGQVYEQYF.

The gene calls are TRBV10-3 and TRBJ1-1, with no clear D. The CDR3 is made up of 16 amino acids. With 0 bases removed from V and 1 base from J, the gap between germline ends came to 12 bases. Germline CDR1 ENHRY, CDR2 SYGVKD. The CDR3 region is CAISESMGGRNTEAFF. CDR3 coding DNA: TGTGCCATCAGTGAGTCGATGGGAGGTAGGAACACTGAAGCTTTCTTT.

The chain carries TRBV6-6 and TRBJ1-4; TRBD1 matches 7 bases. The CDR3 loop spans 14 amino acids. CDR1 is MNHNY and CDR2 is SVGAGI in the germline V gene (reference sequence). With 5 bases clipped from V and 8 bases from J, the junction kept 8 bases outside the gene matches. The CDR3 region is CASSARQGGEKLFF. For the CDR3, the DNA is TGTGCCAGCAGTGCCCGACAGGGAGGAGAAAAACTGTTTTTT.

This chain joins TRBV28 and TRBJ2-2; TRBD2 agrees at 8 bases. The CDR3 extends over 15 amino acids. From germline, CDR1 is MDHEN and CDR2 SYDVKM. Trimming removed 5 bases from V and 3 bases from J; junction bases left unmatched: 5. CDR3 in amino acids: CASSPPGGYTGELFF. The CDR3 DNA is TGTGCCAGCAGTCCCCCGGGGGGGTACACCGGGGAGCTGTTTTTT.

This clone was recorded a few times. The rearrangement joins TRBV4-3 to TRBJ1-2; D ambiguous. V lost 4 bases and J lost 6, with 15 bases in between. The CDR3 extends over 14 amino acids. Germline V gives CDR1 LGHNA, CDR2 YSLEER. DNA for the CDR3: TGCGCCAGCAGCCCGGGAGGGCAGATCCATGGCTACACCTTC. This gives the protein CASSPGGQIHGYTF.